This T cell receptor beta chain was sequenced during a study of T cell changes during pregnancy in multiple sclerosis. Sequencing was performed with immunoSEQ multiplex PCR; in TCRdb, only in-frame clones are kept and a portion is missing. Here the sample spans around 55,000 clones, 90% to 95% being singletons. Germline V gives CDR1 SNHLY, CDR2 FYNNEI. Trimming removed 1 base at V and 0 bases at J, with 9 bases between. The CDR3 is 15 residues long. The starting material was CD8+ T cells from peripheral blood mononuclear cells, obtained in the second trimester of pregnancy. The receptor comes from a female donor with multiple sclerosis, enrolled in a pregnancy study. V is TRBV2 and J is TRBJ1-2; perhaps TRBD1 as D (6 bases). The DNA for the CDR3 is TGTGCCAGCAGTGAAGAACAGGGATCTAACTATGGCTACACCTTC. This encodes CASSEEQGSNYGYTF.